A single TCR beta chain is shown here with its context. Its cognate antigen is unknown. Sequencing was designed to attain a depth spanning 1 in 200,000 to 1 in 1 million T cells. Measured with immunoSEQ multiplex PCR; TCRdb has only the in-frame clones, and not every one. This table has roughly 160,000 clones, over 65% appearing once. This specimen belongs to a study of cytotoxic CD8 clonotypes in ibrutinib-treated CLL. This CDR3 spans 14 amino acids. The V end lost 2 bases, the J end lost 6 bases, and 13 bases lay between the germline ends. Germline-derived CDR1 and CDR2 are MNHNY and SVGAGI (reference sequence). Study-wide points: Among the clonotypes, public ones were uncommon and contracted or held stable on treatment. While tracking circulating CD8+ T-cell counts, baseline clonality exceeded that of age-matched healthy donors.

The sequence was obtained from a human donor with chronic lymphocytic leukemia. The chain couples TRBV6-6 to TRBJ1-1; unclear D gene. The input for sequencing was PBMCs, taken after 12 months of ibrutinib treatment. CDR3 DNA: TGTGCCAGCAGTTACGGGCCCACCAGCGCTGAAGCTTTCTTT. It specifies CASSYGPTSAEAFF.